A single sample gave rise to the 27 T cell receptor beta chains below, sequenced in a study of shared T cell receptors in the human thymus. The assay was immunoSEQ multiplex PCR, and TCRdb's table has in-frame clones only and misses some. The sample lists hundreds of thousands of clones; roughly 74% were seen once. The sample was also linked to a second study, of human thymus T cells.

The source material was thymocytes. The origin of the receptors is a boy under two years old with a congenital heart defect.

This clone was seen once. The genes are TRBV11-3 and TRBJ2-7; D is undetermined. The germline V and J ends were trimmed by 6 bases and 8 bases, with 23 bases remaining between them. Germline CDR1 and CDR2: SGHNT and YENEEA. This CDR3 contains 15 residues. CDR3 coding DNA: TGTGCCAGCAGTCATCTCATCTCCTCTCCCGACAAGCAGTACTTC. This gives the protein CASSHLISSPDKQYF.

This chain links TRBV5-5 with TRBJ2-5, with 7 bases identical to TRBD2. CDR3 length: 14 residues. V lost 2 bases and J lost 6; bases outside the gene matches: 7. From germline, CDR1 is SGHKS and CDR2 YYEKEE (reference sequence). The CDR3: CASSLVGLVKTQYF. The CDR3 coding sequence is TGTGCCAGCAGCTTAGTAGGACTAGTAAAGACCCAGTACTTC.

This clone was seen a few times. The CDR3 spells CASRRRFERAYEQYF. The DNA for the CDR3 is TGTGCCTCCAGGCGGAGGTTCGAGCGGGCCTACGAGCAGTACTTC. This sequence joins TRBV28 and TRBJ2-7; tentatively, D is TRBD2 (6 bases). Trimming removed 11 bases from V and 2 bases from J, with 22 bases in between. This CDR3 spans 15 amino acids. Germline values: CDR1 MDHEN, CDR2 SYDVKM. Combining the CDR3 with reference TRBV28 and TRBJ2-7 gives the whole variable domain DVKVTQSSRYLVKRTGEKVFLECVQDMDHENMFWYRQDPGLGLRLIYFSYDVKMKEKGDIPEGYSVSREKKERFSLILESASTNQTSMYLCASRRRFERAYEQYFGPGTRLTVT.

The rearrangement uses TRBV27 and TRBJ2-5, with D tentatively TRBD2 (5 bases). The ends were cut back, 10 bases at V and 3 bases at J, with 21 bases in the middle. This CDR3 spans 15 amino acids. Germline assignment: CDR1 MNHEY and CDR2 SMNVEV (reference sequence). CDR3 in DNA: TGTGCCACCGTATCGAAAGAGGCGGAGGAAGAGACCCAGTACTTC. This translates into CATVSKEAEEETQYF.

This clone came up a few times. The chain combines TRBV7-2 with TRBJ1-1, with D tentatively TRBD1 (6 bases). Per germline, CDR1 SGHTA and CDR2 FQGNSA. V lost 4 bases and J 1 base, leaving 10 bases between the germline ends. The CDR3 covers 14 residues. The CDR3 region is CASSSGGANTEAFF. The CDR3 bases are TGTGCCAGCAGCTCCGGGGGGGCGAACACTGAAGCTTTCTTT.

V usage is TRBV5-6 and J usage is TRBJ2-6; TRBD1 aligns across 7 bases. The CDR3 extends over 15 amino acids. V gave up 5 bases and J gave up 2 bases; unmatched junction bases: 4. The V gene's germline CDR1 is SGHDT and CDR2 YYEEEE. The CDR3 bases are TGTGCCAGCAGGCCGACAGGGACTGGGGCCAACGTCCTGACTTTC. This translates into CASRPTGTGANVLTF.

This clone was counted only a few times. CDR3 bases: TGCGCCAGCAGCCCGTGGACAGGGGTAAAAGACACTGAAGCTTTCTTT. Its protein is CASSPWTGVKDTEAFF. The chain has TRBV4-1 and TRBJ1-1; 9 bases are a match to TRBD1. Germline CDR1 MGHRA, CDR2 YSYEKL. V shed 4 bases and J 3 bases; nucleotides not matched to a gene: 9. This CDR3 has 16 residues.

This chain connects TRBV5-1 to TRBJ2-1; 8 bases are shared with TRBD2. The trim removed 0 bases at V and 6 bases at J, leaving 5 bases unmatched. Germline V gene lookup returns CDR1 SGHRS and CDR2 YFSETQ. The length of the CDR3 is 15 residues. CDR3 coding DNA: TGCGCCAGCAGCTTGGGGGTAGCGGGGTGCAATGAGCAGTTCTTC. This codes for CASSLGVAGCNEQFF.

The chain has TRBV11-2 and TRBJ2-2; the D is unclear. This CDR3 is 13 amino acids long. The V and J ends lost 5 bases and 7 bases respectively, with 11 bases between them. Germline V lookup: CDR1 SGHAT, CDR2 FQNNGV. The CDR3 sequence: CASSPLVGGELFF. The DNA for the CDR3 is TGTGCCAGCAGCCCCTTAGTCGGCGGGGAGCTGTTTTTT.

V is TRBV9 and J is TRBJ1-2; 7 bases match TRBD1. The CDR3 contains 17 residues. Germline CDR1 and CDR2: SGDLS and YYNGEE. V lost 4 bases and J lost 2; bases outside the gene matches: 14. DNA of the CDR3: TGTGCCAGCAGCCCCCCTAGGTCGGACAGGTCAAACTATGGCTACACCTTC. Protein product: CASSPPRSDRSNYGYTF.

This clone has only a few counts. CDR3 sequence (DNA): TGTGCTAGTGGTTCGCCGGGACTAGCGGGACCAGATACGCAGTATTTT. It is translated as CASGSPGLAGPDTQYF. The chain is built from TRBV12-5 and TRBJ2-3; 13 nucleotides align to TRBD2. Losses at the gene ends were 4 bases for V and 4 bases for J; bases not matched to a gene: 5. CDR1 and CDR2 (germline): LGHNT, FRNRAP. The CDR3 is made up of 16 amino acids. The entire variable domain, with the rest obtained from reference TRBV12-5 and TRBJ2-3, is as follows: DARVTQTPRHKVTEMGQEVTMRCQPILGHNTVFWYRQTMMQGLELLAYFRNRAPLDDSGMPKDRFSAEMPDATLATLKIQPSEPRDSAVYFCASGSPGLAGPDTQYFGPGTRLTVL.

This chain links TRBV5-1 with TRBJ2-3; 15 bases agree with TRBD2. CDR3 size: 21 residues. The V gene's germline CDR1 is SGHRS and CDR2 YFSETQ. The J segment lost 2 bases and the V segment lost 3 bases, leaving 16 bases of the junction unmatched. CDR3 residues: CASSSKQGLAGGPISTDTQYF. In DNA, the CDR3 is TGCGCCAGCAGCTCGAAACAGGGACTAGCGGGAGGACCCATCTCCACAGATACGCAGTATTTT.

The chain carries TRBV15 and TRBJ2-1, with 10 bases identical to TRBD2. The CDR3 runs 16 residues. Germline loops: CDR1 LNHNV, CDR2 YYDKDF (reference sequence). The J segment lost 4 bases and the V segment lost 1 base, leaving 4 bases of the junction unmatched. CDR3 bases: TGTGCCACCAGCAGAGTCCTAGCGGGAGCATACAATGAGCAGTTCTTC. Translation: CATSRVLAGAYNEQFF.

The V gene is TRBV13, the J gene TRBJ2-7; 9 bases line up with TRBD2. V shed 5 bases and J 2 bases; nucleotides not matched to a gene: 4. CDR1 is PRHDT, CDR2 FYEKMQ, per germline (reference sequence). The CDR3 is made up of 14 amino acids. CDR3 protein: CASSGSGSPYEQYF. CDR3 nucleotide sequence: TGTGCCAGCAGCGGTAGCGGGAGCCCCTACGAGCAGTACTTC.

The V gene is TRBV14, the J gene TRBJ2-4, with a tentative D call TRBD1 (6 bases). Germline assignment: CDR1 SGHDN and CDR2 FVKESK. The CDR3 extends over 15 amino acids. V lost 3 bases, J lost 4 bases, and 13 bases lay in between. The CDR3 loop is CASSHQKGTKNIQYF. The CDR3 DNA reads as TGTGCCAGCAGCCACCAAAAAGGGACAAAAAACATTCAGTACTTC.

The table lists this clone with a few counts. V and J are TRBV14 and TRBJ1-1; D gene uncertain. The V end was cut by 2 bases, the J end by 4 bases, with 23 bases between. There are 18 residues in the CDR3. Germline lookup yields CDR1 SGHDN and CDR2 FVKESK. The CDR3 reads CASSQFPSAGALGTEAFF. The CDR3 DNA reads TGTGCCAGCAGCCAATTCCCTTCGGCAGGCGCCCTGGGCACTGAAGCTTTCTTT.

The chain joins TRBV11-3 to TRBJ2-3; 8 nucleotides line up with TRBD1. Unmatched junction bases numbered 7, after V lost 5 bases and J lost 3 bases. The CDR3 is 15 amino acids. CDR1 and CDR2 from the germline V gene are SGHNT and YENEEA. CDR3 nucleotides: TGTGCCAGCAGCCAGGGGACAGGTGGTACAGATACGCAGTATTTT. It encodes CASSQGTGGTDTQYF. The full variable domain, in which reference TRBV11-3 and TRBJ2-3 provide the parts outside the CDR3, is EAGVVQSPRYKIIEKKQPVAFWCNPISGHNTLYWYLQNLGQGPELLIRYENEEAVDDSQLPKDRFSAERLKGVDSTLKIQPAELGDSAVYLCASSQGTGGTDTQYFGPGTRLTVL.

This rearrangement joins TRBV14 to TRBJ2-7, with TRBD1 matching over 10 bases. This CDR3 has 16 amino acids. J gave up 6 bases and V 4 bases, and 12 bases lay outside the gene matches. CDR1 and CDR2 (germline): SGHDN, FVKESK. In nucleotides, the CDR3 is TGTGCCAGCAGCCCCGAACTAAAGACAGGGGGCGTCGAGCAGTACTTC. It encodes CASSPELKTGGVEQYF.

V gene TRBV5-4 combines with J gene TRBJ2-1, with D possibly TRBD2 on 6 matching bases. V lost 0 bases and J lost 4, with 17 bases in between. Germline CDR1 and CDR2: SGHNT and YYREEE (reference sequence). This CDR3 has 17 amino acids. The CDR3 region is CASSLEGKRVPYNEQFF. The CDR3, as DNA: TGTGCCAGCAGCTTGGAAGGGAAGCGGGTCCCTTACAATGAGCAGTTCTTC.

DNA for the CDR3: TGCGCCAGCAGCCCCCGGGACAGCTACAACGGGGAGCTGTTTTTT. As protein: CASSPRDSYNGELFF. The chain has TRBV5-1 and TRBJ2-2; TRBD1 matches 7 bases. J lost 7 bases, V lost 4 bases, and 10 bases had no gene match. The CDR3 loop spans 15 amino acids. Per the germline V gene, CDR1 is SGHRS and CDR2 is YFSETQ.

The gene calls are TRBV7-9 and TRBJ2-7, with TRBD2 matching 15 bases. The CDR3 runs 17 residues. Germline loops: CDR1 SEHNR, CDR2 FQNEAQ (reference sequence). Trimming took 7 bases from V and 2 from J; bases not matched to a gene: 9. CDR3 nucleotide sequence: TGTGCCAGCACCTTGGGGACTAGCGGGAGGTTCACCTACGAGCAGTACTTC. This sequence encodes CASTLGTSGRFTYEQYF.

CDR3 bases: TGTGCCATCAGTACCGACAGGGTCGTCGCAGATACGCAGTATTTT. As protein: CAISTDRVVADTQYF. The V and J genes are TRBV10-3 and TRBJ2-3; 7 nucleotides line up with TRBD1. The CDR3 runs to 15 residues. CDR1 is ENHRY, CDR2 SYGVKD, per germline. The V and J ends lost 5 bases and 4 bases, in that order; junction bases with no gene match: 9.

This chain links TRBV2 with TRBJ2-7; 7 positions agree with TRBD1. The CDR3 totals 15 residues. In germline, CDR1 is SNHLY, CDR2 FYNNEI. With V trimmed by 5 bases and J by 0 bases, 7 bases remained unmatched. The CDR3 spells CASSFRGSASYEQYF. In DNA form, the CDR3 reads TGTGCCAGCAGTTTCAGGGGGAGTGCCTCCTACGAGCAGTACTTC.

The chain recombines TRBV6-6 with TRBJ1-2; D may be TRBD1 (6 bases). Germline V CDR1 and CDR2: MNHNY, SVGAGI (reference sequence). V lost 5 bases and J 2 bases, leaving 18 bases between the germline ends. This CDR3 has 16 residues. In DNA, the CDR3 is TGTGCCAGCAGTATTCCGAGGGGGGGGCGCAACTATGGCTACACCTTC. This gives the protein CASSIPRGGRNYGYTF.

The gene calls are TRBV27 and TRBJ1-4; D is perhaps TRBD1 (6 bases). V lost 5 bases and J lost 6, with 16 bases in between. This CDR3 comprises 15 residues. Germline values: CDR1 MNHEY, CDR2 SMNVEV (reference sequence). As DNA, the CDR3 is TGTGCCAGCAGTCCACCGGGACACAATGATGAAAAACTGTTTTTT. Residues: CASSPPGHNDEKLFF.

V and J are TRBV28 and TRBJ2-5, with D perhaps TRBD1 (6 bases). Per germline, CDR1 MDHEN and CDR2 SYDVKM. Deletions cut 5 bases from V and 5 bases from J, with 15 bases between. The CDR3 has 14 residues. The CDR3 reads CASSRTVGGETQYF. CDR3 DNA sequence: TGTGCCAGCAGTAGGACAGTAGGAGGTGAGACCCAGTACTTC.

The J gene is TRBJ2-7, the V gene TRBV5-4; TRBD2 might be the D (7 bases). CDR3 length equals 13 residues. The ends were cut back, 2 bases at V and 6 bases at J, with 12 bases in the middle. Germline V CDR1 and CDR2: SGHNT, YYREEE (reference sequence). CDR3: CASSFGGAGEQYF. The CDR3 coding sequence is TGTGCCAGCAGCTTTGGGGGGGCGGGCGAGCAGTACTTC.